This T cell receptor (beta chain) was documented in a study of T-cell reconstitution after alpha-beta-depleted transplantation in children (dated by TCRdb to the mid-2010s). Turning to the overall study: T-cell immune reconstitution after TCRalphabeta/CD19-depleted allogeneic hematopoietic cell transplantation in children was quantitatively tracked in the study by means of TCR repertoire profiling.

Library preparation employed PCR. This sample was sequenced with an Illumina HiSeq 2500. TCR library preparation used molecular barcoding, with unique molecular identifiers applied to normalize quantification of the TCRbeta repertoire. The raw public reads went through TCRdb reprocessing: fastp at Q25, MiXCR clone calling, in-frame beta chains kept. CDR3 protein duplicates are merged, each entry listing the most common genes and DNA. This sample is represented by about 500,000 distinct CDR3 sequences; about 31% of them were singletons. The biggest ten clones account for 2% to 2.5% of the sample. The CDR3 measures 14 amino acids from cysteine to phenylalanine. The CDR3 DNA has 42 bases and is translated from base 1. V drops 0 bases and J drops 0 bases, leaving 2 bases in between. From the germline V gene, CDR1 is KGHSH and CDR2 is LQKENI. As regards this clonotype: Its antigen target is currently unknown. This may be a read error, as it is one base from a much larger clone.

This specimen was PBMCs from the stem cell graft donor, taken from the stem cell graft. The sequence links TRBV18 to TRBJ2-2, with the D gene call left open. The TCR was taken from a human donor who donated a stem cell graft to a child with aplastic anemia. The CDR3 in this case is CASSPPPNTGELFF. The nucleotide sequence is TGTGCCAGCTCACCACCGCCGAACACCGGGGAGCTGTTTTTT.